One sample yielded the 11 T cell receptor beta chains listed below, sequenced in a study of blood T cells in healthy people across ages. Primers used in a second PCR of roughly 6 to 11 cycles were a sample-barcoded 5' primer and a J-beta primer mix. TCRdb re-called the 5' RACE reads through MiXCR, storing one row per CDR3 protein. The profile shows around 970,000 distinct CDR3 sequences, 45% to 60% of them singletons. The sample comprised blood. The source of these receptors is a woman in her sixties or seventies in good health.

The chain carries TRBV18 and TRBJ2-7; perhaps TRBD2 as D (5 bases). This CDR3 region has 13 residues. V was clipped by 5 bases and J by 3 bases, with 11 bases between them. Germline assignment: CDR1 KGHSH and CDR2 LQKENI. In DNA form, the CDR3 reads TGTGCCAGCTCAGCCGGACTCCACTACGAGCAGTACTTC. This gives the protein CASSAGLHYEQYF.

The chain joins TRBV20-1 to TRBJ2-1; D ambiguous. CDR1 is DFQATT, CDR2 SNEGSKA, per germline (reference sequence). This CDR3 contains 11 residues. The CDR3 bases are TGCTCCAGTCCCTCCTACAATGAGCAGTTCTTC. Its protein product is CSSPSYNEQFF.

A few counts support this clonotype. V and J are TRBV3-1 and TRBJ1-4; D gene uncertain. The CDR3 runs to 15 residues. V was trimmed by 1 base and J by 2 bases, leaving 8 bases between them. CDR1 and CDR2 (germline): LGHDT, YNNKEL (reference sequence). This CDR3 reads CASSQGERTNEKLFF. The CDR3 coding sequence is TGTGCCAGCAGCCAAGGGGAGCGGACTAATGAAAAACTGTTTTTT.

The rearrangement links TRBV29-1 to TRBJ2-2; TRBD1 matches 10 bases. The length of the CDR3 is 14 residues. V lost 6 bases and J lost 7; bases outside the gene matches: 8. Germline V CDR1 and CDR2: SQVTM, ANQGSEA. This chain's CDR3 is CSVGQGSSGGELFF. The DNA of the CDR3 is TGCAGCGTGGGACAGGGGTCGAGTGGCGGGGAGCTGTTTTTT.

The table lists this clonotype with a few counts. The chain uses TRBV7-7 and TRBJ2-2, with 10 bases that match TRBD2. This CDR3 has 16 residues. Per the germline V gene, CDR1 is SSHAT and CDR2 is FNYEAQ (reference sequence). V lost 5 bases and J lost 4; bases outside the gene matches: 7. The CDR3 protein is CASSPRTSGLTGELFF. In DNA form, the CDR3 reads TGTGCCAGCAGCCCCCGGACTAGCGGCCTCACCGGGGAGCTGTTTTTT.

The V gene is TRBV20-1, the J gene TRBJ2-3; 8 bases fit TRBD1. The germline gives CDR1 DFQATT, CDR2 SNEGSKA (reference sequence). The CDR3 has 12 residues. This CDR3 is CIFSRGPDTQYF. The CDR3 DNA sequence: TGCATTTTTTCCAGGGGGCCAGATACGCAGTATTTT.

The chain carries TRBV4-1 and TRBJ2-7, with 8 bases identical to TRBD2. The CDR3 extends over 16 amino acids. The ends lost 0 bases at V and 5 bases at J; junction bases unmatched: 9. In germline, CDR1 is MGHRA, CDR2 YSYEKL. The CDR3 nucleotides are TGCGCCAGCAGCCAAGATATCGGGAGGGCTTGGAACGAGCAGTACTTC. It encodes CASSQDIGRAWNEQYF.

The chain carries TRBV6-5 and TRBJ2-5; D perhaps matches TRBD1 (6 bases). The DNA end favors TRBJ2-7, so the J call may be wrong. The CDR3 spans 12 residues. Germline values: CDR1 MNHEY, CDR2 SVGAGI. The CDR3 here is CASRDRIYEQYF. Here the CDR3 DNA reads TGTGCCAGCCGTGACAGGATCTACGAGCAGTACTTC.

The genes are TRBV5-1 and TRBJ2-1, with TRBD2 matching over 13 bases. There are 18 residues in the CDR3. The J segment lost 8 bases and the V segment lost 3 bases, leaving 14 bases of the junction unmatched. The germline V gene has CDR1 SGHRS and CDR2 YFSETQ. Here the CDR3 reads CASSYLQWTSGRTHEQFF. CDR3 DNA: TGCGCCAGCAGCTACCTACAATGGACTAGCGGGAGAACCCATGAGCAGTTCTTC.

V is TRBV20-1 and J is TRBJ2-1; weak D call: TRBD1 (6 bases). Germline CDR1 reads DFQATT; CDR2 reads SNEGSKA (reference sequence). Trimming shortened V by 1 base and J by 1 base, and 14 bases separated the two germline ends. The CDR3 spans 16 residues. CDR3 in amino acids: CSARVRDTRSYNEQFF. CDR3 sequence (DNA): TGCAGTGCTAGAGTACGGGACACCCGTTCCTACAATGAGCAGTTCTTC.

Of note for this clonotype: One end of the junction does not line up with germline, which may come from a read error. CDR3: CSAAGRGASSGSFNEQFF. The CDR3 bases are TGCAGTGCGGCTGGCCGGGGAGCATCCTCAGGCTCCTTCAATGAGCAGTTCTTC. The rearrangement links TRBV20-1 to TRBJ2-1; TRBD2 is a possible D gene (5 bases). The CDR3 is 18 amino acids. Germline assignment: CDR1 DFQATT and CDR2 SNEGSKA (reference sequence).